This record concerns one TCR beta chain sequence. The antigen is undetermined. Additional DNA sequences in this sample encode the identical CDR3. Investigators isolated RNA and reverse transcribed it into cDNA to act as the sequencing template. Generated by immunoSEQ multiplex PCR, the TCRdb table keeps only in-frame clones and is missing some. The data hold 87,000 or so clones, with just over 70% observed a single time. Documented treatment: oral pan-JAK inhibitor, 5-10 mg twice daily. This specimen belongs to a study of CD8+ T cells in alopecia areata. Study-level findings and limits: Relative to mice, TCR sharing across patients was less clear, a difference possibly HLA-related.

The sequenced sample was CD8+ T cells sorted from blood, obtained at week 44, from a patient treated with tofacitinib. The TCR originated in a human donor with alopecia areata.

The DNA for the CDR3 is TGCGCCAGCAGCTTGGGTTCAGGGGGAACCTACGAGCAGTACTTC. It translates to CASSLGSGGTYEQYF. The V call is TRBV5-1, the J call TRBJ2-7, with 7 bases matching TRBD1. The V and J ends lost 0 bases and 2 bases, in that order; junction bases with no gene match: 5. Germline V gives CDR1 SGHRS, CDR2 YFSETQ. This CDR3 contains 15 residues.